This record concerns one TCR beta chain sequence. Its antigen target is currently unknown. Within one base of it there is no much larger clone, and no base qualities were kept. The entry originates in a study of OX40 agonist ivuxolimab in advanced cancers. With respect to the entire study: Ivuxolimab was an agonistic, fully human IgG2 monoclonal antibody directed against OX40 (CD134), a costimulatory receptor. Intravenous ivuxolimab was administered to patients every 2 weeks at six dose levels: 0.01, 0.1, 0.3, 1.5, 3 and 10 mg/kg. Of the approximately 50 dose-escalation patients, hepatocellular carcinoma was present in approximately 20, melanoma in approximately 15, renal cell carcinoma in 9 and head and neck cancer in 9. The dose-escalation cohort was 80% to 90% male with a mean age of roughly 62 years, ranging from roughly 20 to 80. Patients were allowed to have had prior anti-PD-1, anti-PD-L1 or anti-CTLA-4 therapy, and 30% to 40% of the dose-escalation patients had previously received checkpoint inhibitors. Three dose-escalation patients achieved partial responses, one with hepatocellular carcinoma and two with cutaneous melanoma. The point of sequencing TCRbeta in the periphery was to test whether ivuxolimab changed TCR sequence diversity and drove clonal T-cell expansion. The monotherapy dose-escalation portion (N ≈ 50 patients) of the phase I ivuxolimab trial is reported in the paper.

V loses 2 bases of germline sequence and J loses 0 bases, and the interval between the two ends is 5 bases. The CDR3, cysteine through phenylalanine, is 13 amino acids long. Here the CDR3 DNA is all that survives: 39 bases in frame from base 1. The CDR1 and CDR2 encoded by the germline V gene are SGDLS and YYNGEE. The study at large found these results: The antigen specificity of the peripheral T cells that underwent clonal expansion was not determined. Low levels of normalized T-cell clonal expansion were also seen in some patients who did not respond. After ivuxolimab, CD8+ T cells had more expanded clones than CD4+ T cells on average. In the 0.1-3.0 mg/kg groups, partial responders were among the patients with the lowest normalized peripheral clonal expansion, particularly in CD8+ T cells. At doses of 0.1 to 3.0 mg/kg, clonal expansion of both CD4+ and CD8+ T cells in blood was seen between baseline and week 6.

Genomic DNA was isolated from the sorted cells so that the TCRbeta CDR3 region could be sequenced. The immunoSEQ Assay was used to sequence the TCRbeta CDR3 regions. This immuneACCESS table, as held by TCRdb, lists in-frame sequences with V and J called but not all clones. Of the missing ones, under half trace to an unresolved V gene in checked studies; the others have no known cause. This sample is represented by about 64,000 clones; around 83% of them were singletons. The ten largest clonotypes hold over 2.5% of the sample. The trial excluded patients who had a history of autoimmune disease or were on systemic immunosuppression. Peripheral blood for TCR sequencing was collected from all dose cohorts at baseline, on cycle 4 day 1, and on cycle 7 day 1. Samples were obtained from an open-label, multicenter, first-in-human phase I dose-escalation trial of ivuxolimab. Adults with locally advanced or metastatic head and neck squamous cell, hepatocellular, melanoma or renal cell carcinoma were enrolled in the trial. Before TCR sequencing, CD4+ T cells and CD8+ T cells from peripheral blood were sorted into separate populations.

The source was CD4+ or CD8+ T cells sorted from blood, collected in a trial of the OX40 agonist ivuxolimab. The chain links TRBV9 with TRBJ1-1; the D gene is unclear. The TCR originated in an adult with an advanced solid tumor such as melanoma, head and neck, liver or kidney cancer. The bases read TGTGCCAGCAGCGTTCAGGTGAACACTGAAGCTTTCTTT. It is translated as CASSVQVNTEAFF.